This TCR beta chain is drawn from a study of blood T cell repertoires in COVID-19. Produced via immunoSEQ multiplex PCR; TCRdb's table is partial and in-frame only. Of 200,000 to 300,000 clones listed, roughly 86% are singletons. Participants came from about two dozen US areas, aged roughly 18 to 95 years. What the recovered Cohort 3 donors had was two negative PCRs, clearance, or symptom resolution. With 4 bases removed from V and 2 bases from J, the gap between germline ends came to 15 bases. Germline CDR1 SGHNT, CDR2 YYREEE (reference sequence). CDR3 size: 15 residues. The rearrangement joins TRBV5-4 to TRBJ1-2, with D tentatively TRBD1 (6 bases). This receptor was obtained from a woman aged 50 to 60 who had recovered from COVID-19. Sample: PBMCs or T cells enriched from blood (not recorded which). CDR3 coding DNA: TGTGCCAGCAGCATAACCACACAGGGAAACTATGGCTACACCTTC. It encodes CASSITTQGNYGYTF. The whole variable domain, remainder taken from reference TRBV5-4 and TRBJ1-2, is ETGVTQSPTHLIKTRGQQVTLRCSSQSGHNTVSWYQQALGQGPQFIFQYYREEENGRGNFPPRFSGLQFPNYSSELNVNALELDDSALYLCASSITTQGNYGYTFGSGTRLTVV.